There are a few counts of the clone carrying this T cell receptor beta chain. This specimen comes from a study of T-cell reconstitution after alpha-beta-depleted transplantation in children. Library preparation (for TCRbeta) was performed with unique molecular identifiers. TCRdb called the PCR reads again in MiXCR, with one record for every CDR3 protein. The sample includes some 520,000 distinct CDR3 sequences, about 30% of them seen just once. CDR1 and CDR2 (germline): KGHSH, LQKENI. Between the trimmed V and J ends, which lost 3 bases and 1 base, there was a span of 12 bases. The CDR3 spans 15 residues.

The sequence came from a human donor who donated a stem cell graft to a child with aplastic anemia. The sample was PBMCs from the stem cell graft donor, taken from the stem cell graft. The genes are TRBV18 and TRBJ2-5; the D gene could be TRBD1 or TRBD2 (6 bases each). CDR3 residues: CASSPQGGGQETQYF. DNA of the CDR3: TGTGCCAGCTCACCCCAAGGGGGAGGCCAAGAGACCCAGTACTTC. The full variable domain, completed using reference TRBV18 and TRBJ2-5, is NAGVMQNPRHLVRRRGQEARLRCSPMKGHSHVYWYRQLPEEGLKFMVYLQKENIIDESGMPKERFSAEFPKEGPSILRIQQVVRGDSAAYFCASSPQGGGQETQYFGPGTRLLVL.